This paragraph covers one T cell receptor beta chain sequence. Its antigen has not been determined. No qualities accompany the bases; no much larger clone lies one base away. This entry comes from a study of identical twins (TCRdb year 2016). With regard to the full study: The study deep-sequenced TCR alpha and beta repertoires from monozygotic twins, unrelated adults of various ages and cord blood to test whether fetal clonotypes persist. To rule out contamination, the twin experiments were replicated at different times with different library preparation protocols. The paper's findings and limits, for the study overall: Abundant cord blood beta clonotypes carried fewer insertions; young adult naive repertoires showed a weaker similar trend, while memory repertoires showed none. Recombination models systematically underestimated out-of-frame TCR alpha sharing in monozygotic twins but agreed with sharing between unrelated individuals. Because the same donors could not be followed over many years, the conclusions relied on cross-sectional statistical analysis. Compared with coincidental sharing between unrelated individuals, an excess of low generation-probability sequences was observed among out-of-frame TCR alpha sequences shared between twins. A weaker excess of twin sharing was found in beta out-of-frame sequences because the signal-to-noise ratio was lowered by fewer shared sequences. Zero-insertion analyses could be partly confounded by invariant T cells such as MAIT and iNKT, although diverse VJ usage argued against such confounding for most clonotypes.

Libraries were made using 5' RACE. Sequenced on an Illumina HiSeq 2000. Template switching added a universal primer binding site, and the final cDNA carried a unique molecular identifier that allowed TCR cDNA molecules to be counted accurately. Specific primers in the conserved constant-segment region were used to synthesize first-strand cDNA for the TCR alpha and beta chains. Each cDNA library was double barcoded, with a SMART-Mk sample barcode plus Illumina barcodes, to control for contamination. TruSeq adapter sequences, together with Illumina sample barcodes, were added in two successive PCR steps. TCR alpha and beta cDNA libraries were sequenced on the Illumina HiSeq platform with custom primers. The paper's processing steps were these. Raw reads were processed with MiGEC to extract unique molecular identifiers, and MiXCR was used to determine CDR3 positions. Recombination models were inferred per individual with the repgenHMM and IGoR tools using an EM algorithm. Shared clonotypes were analyzed with the tcR package in R, and sharing was normalized by the product of cloneset sizes. To study raw recombination without the effects of thymic and clonal selection, out-of-frame nonproductive sequences were analyzed. TCRdb handled the public reads itself, with Q25 trimming in fastp and clone calling in MiXCR, and kept productive beta chains. Every CDR3 protein is listed once, alongside the most common genes and DNA of its rows. These V and J calls are TCRdb output, not the study's own analysis. The sample includes approximately 590,000 distinct CDR3 sequences, with nearly 10% observed a single time. The ten largest clones add up to around 3.1% of the sample.

Only healthy Caucasian donors were included. Three pairs of female monozygotic twins, all aged about 18 to 30 years, made up the twin cohort. RNA for TCR libraries was isolated from peripheral blood mononuclear cells. In addition, the sample was reused for a study of yellow fever vaccine responses in identical twins. The second source states: According to the authors, in identical twins the way T cells responded to vaccination appeared partly convergent and partly personalized. In the study, vaccine-responding T cell clones were precisely tracked in identical twins.

This clonotype originated in a woman between 18 and 29 years old in good health. Sequenced material: PBMCs.

CDR3 protein: CSVPGGSYEQYF. The sequenced DNA is TGCAGCGTCCCGGGAGGAAGCTACGAGCAGTACTTC. The sequence is built from TRBV29-1 and TRBJ2-7; TRBD2 matches 7 bases in the middle. The CDR3 holds 12 amino acids from the cysteine to the phenylalanine. This entry keeps only the CDR3 DNA: 36 bases, framed from base 1. The germline V gene gives CDR1 as SQVTM and CDR2 as ANQGSEA. Trimming takes 6 bases off V and 3 bases off J; junction bases not matched to a gene: 5.